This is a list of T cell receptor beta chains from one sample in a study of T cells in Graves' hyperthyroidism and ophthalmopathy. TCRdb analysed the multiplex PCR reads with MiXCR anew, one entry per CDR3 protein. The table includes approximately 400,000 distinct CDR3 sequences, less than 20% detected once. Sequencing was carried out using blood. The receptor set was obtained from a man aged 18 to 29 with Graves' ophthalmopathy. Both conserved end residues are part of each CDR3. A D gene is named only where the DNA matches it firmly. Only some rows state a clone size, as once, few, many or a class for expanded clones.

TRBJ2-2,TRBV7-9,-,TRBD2,CASSRDSSGGRSGELFF,TGTGCCAGCAGTCGGGACTCTAGCGGGGGGAGGTCCGGGGAGCTGTTTTTT
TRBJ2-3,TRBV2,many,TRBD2,CASSRYLAGGGDTQYF,TGTGCCAGCTCCCGTTACCTAGCGGGTGGGGGCGATACGCAGTATTTT
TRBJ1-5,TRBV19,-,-,CASSRADLSNQPQHF,TGTGCCAGTAGTAGGGCGGACCTTAGCAATCAGCCCCAGCATTTT
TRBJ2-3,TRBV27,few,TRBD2,CASSWPSGGLSTDTQYF,TGTGCCAGCAGTTGGCCTAGCGGGGGGCTAAGCACAGATACGCAGTATTTT
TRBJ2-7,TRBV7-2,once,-,CASSLGSFYEQYF,TGTGCCAGCAGCTTAGGTTCTTTCTACGAGCAGTACTTC
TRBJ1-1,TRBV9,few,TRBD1,CASSGYHRGRNTEAFF,TGTGCCAGCAGCGGTTACCACAGGGGAAGGAACACTGAAGCTTTCTTT
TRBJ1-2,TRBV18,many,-,CASSLGPNNYGYTF,TGTGCCAGCTCACTCGGACCGAACAACTATGGCTACACCTTC
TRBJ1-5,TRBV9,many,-,CASSVGTGNQPQHF,TGTGCCAGCAGCGTGGGGACGGGAAATCAGCCCCAGCATTTT
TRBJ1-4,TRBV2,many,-,CASSDRQLGYEKLFF,TGTGCCAGCAGTGATCGGCAGCTCGGGTATGAAAAACTGTTTTTT
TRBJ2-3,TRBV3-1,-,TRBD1,CASSRPPGTGATDTQYF,TGTGCCAGCAGCCGCCCACCCGGGACAGGGGCCACAGATACGCAGTATTTT
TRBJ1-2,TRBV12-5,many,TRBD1,CASGGGTGVSGYTF,TGTGCTAGTGGGGGAGGGACAGGGGTGTCCGGCTACACCTTC
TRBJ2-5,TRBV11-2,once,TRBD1,CASSPDRGIGETQYF,TGTGCCAGCAGCCCGGACAGGGGGATTGGGGAGACCCAGTACTTC
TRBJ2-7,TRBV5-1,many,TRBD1,CASSLQDRATEQYF,TGCGCCAGCAGCCTTCAGGACAGGGCTACGGAGCAGTACTTC
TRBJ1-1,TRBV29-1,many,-,CSHQGNTEAFF,TGCAGCCACCAGGGGAACACTGAAGCTTTCTTT
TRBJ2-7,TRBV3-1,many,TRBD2,CASSQELAVNYEQYF,TGTGCCAGCAGCCAAGAGCTAGCGGTGAACTACGAGCAGTACTTC
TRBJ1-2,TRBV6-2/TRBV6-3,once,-,CASTFLLQGAYGYTF,TGTGCCAGCACATTTCTCTTACAGGGCGCCTATGGCTACACCTTC
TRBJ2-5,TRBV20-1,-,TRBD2,CSAAILAGVETQYF,TGCAGTGCCGCAATACTAGCGGGTGTAGAGACCCAGTACTTC
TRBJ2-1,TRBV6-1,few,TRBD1,CASPRQGHFSSYNEQFF,TGTGCCAGCCCAAGACAGGGCCACTTTAGCTCCTACAATGAGCAGTTCTTC
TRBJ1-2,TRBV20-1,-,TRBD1,CSATDRDAGYTF,TGCAGTGCCACGGACAGGGATGCTGGCTACACCTTC
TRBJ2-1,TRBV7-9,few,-,CASSLSRTAWNEQFF,TGTGCCAGCAGCTTAAGTCGGACAGCTTGGAATGAGCAGTTCTTC
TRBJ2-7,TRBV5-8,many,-,CASSWGPYEQYF,TGTGCCAGCAGCTGGGGACCCTACGAGCAGTACTTC
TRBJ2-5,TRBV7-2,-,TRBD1,CASSLLDRGRARETQYF,TGTGCCAGCAGCTTACTGGACAGGGGAAGGGCGAGGGAGACCCAGTACTTC
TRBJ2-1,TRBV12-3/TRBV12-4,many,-,CASSLELARHEQFF,TGTGCCAGCAGTTTAGAACTAGCTAGACATGAGCAGTTCTTC
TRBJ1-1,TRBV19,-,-,CASSITASLEAFF,TGTGCCAGTAGTATCACAGCGAGCCTTGAAGCTTTCTTT
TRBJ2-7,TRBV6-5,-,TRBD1,CASSYSMGQTYEQYF,TGTGCCAGCAGTTACTCGATGGGACAGACCTACGAGCAGTACTTC
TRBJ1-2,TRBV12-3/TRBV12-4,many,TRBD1,CASSRTGGAYGYTF,TGTGCCAGCAGCAGAACAGGGGGGGCCTATGGCTACACCTTC
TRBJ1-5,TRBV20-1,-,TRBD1,CSAGTGDRPQHF,TGCAGTGCAGGGACAGGAGACCGGCCCCAGCATTTT
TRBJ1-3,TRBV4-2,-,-,CASSQDPSAGNTIYF,TGTGCCAGCAGCCAAGATCCCAGCGCTGGAAACACCATATATTTT
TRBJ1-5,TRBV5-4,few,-,CAIGGAGQPQHF,TGTGCCATAGGGGGGGCTGGGCAGCCCCAGCATTTT
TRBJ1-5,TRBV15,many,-,CATSRDRTSASNQPQHF,TGTGCCACCAGCAGGGACCGGACATCGGCTAGCAATCAGCCCCAGCATTTT
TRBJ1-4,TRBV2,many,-,CASRAWGQPNEKLFF,TGTGCCAGCAGAGCCTGGGGGCAGCCTAATGAAAAACTGTTTTTT
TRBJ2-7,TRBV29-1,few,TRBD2,CSVASGGNIYEQYF,TGCAGCGTCGCCAGCGGGGGAAATATCTACGAGCAGTACTTC
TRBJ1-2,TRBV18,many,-,CASSSGLAYGYTF,TGTGCCAGCTCCTCGGGTCTGGCTTATGGCTACACCTTC
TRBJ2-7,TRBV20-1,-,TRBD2,CSARAGGSSYEQYF,TGCAGTGCTAGGGCGGGAGGGAGCTCCTACGAGCAGTACTTC
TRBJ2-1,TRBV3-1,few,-,CASSQGHNYNEQFF,TGTGCCAGCAGTCAGGGACACAATTACAATGAGCAGTTCTTC
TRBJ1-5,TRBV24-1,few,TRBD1,CATSNTGGGGNQPQHF,TGTGCCACCAGCAACACAGGGGGGGGAGGCAATCAGCCCCAGCATTTT
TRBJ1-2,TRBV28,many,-,CASSRDNPGNGYTF,TGTGCCAGCAGCCGGGACAACCCAGGGAATGGCTACACCTTC
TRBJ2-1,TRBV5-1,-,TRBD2,CASSLGTSGRSNEQFF,TGCGCCAGCAGCTTAGGGACTAGCGGGAGGAGTAATGAGCAGTTCTTC
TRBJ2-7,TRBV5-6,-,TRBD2,CASTLAASYEQYF,TGTGCCAGTACGCTAGCGGCCTCCTACGAGCAGTACTTC
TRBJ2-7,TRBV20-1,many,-,CSARAARAYEQYF,TGCAGTGCTAGAGCTGCCAGGGCCTACGAGCAGTACTTC